This T cell receptor beta chain was found in a study of CD4+ T cells in melanoma. The method was immunoSEQ multiplex PCR; TCRdb's version includes in-frame clones alone and lacks a portion of them. The data hold 45,000 or so clones, with 89% observed a single time. Germline loops: CDR1 KGHSH, CDR2 LQKENI. With V trimmed by 3 bases and J by 5 bases, 6 bases remained unmatched. This CDR3 region has 14 residues. This clone has only one observation. The clonotype originates from a human donor with melanoma. Sequenced: peripheral blood. The chain is built from TRBV18 and TRBJ1-1; 7 nucleotides align to TRBD1. The CDR3 loop reads CASSPRQGGTEAFF. The CDR3, as DNA: TGTGCCAGCTCACCGCGACAGGGTGGAACTGAAGCTTTCTTT.